This T cell receptor beta chain was recovered during a study of blood T cells in healthy people across ages. Study observations and caveats: TCR beta diversity per million T cells fell roughly linearly with age.

As to this clonotype: Its antigen is as yet unknown. At one end the junction does not follow the germline gene, possibly because of a read error.

PCR was performed a second time for 7 to 11 cycles using a sample-barcoded 5' primer and a J-beta primer mix. TCRdb analysed the 5' RACE reads with MiXCR anew, one entry per CDR3 protein. The sample records some 920,000 distinct CDR3 sequences, 51% being singletons. This CDR3 contains 16 residues. Germline CDR1 and CDR2: SQVTM and ANQGSEA. The V call is TRBV29-1, the J call TRBJ2-6, with D tentatively TRBD1 (5 bases). The receptor was isolated from a woman aged 60-70 years in good health. The source material was blood. CDR3 coding DNA: TGCAGCGTTGTAAGGCAGCGAAGCTCTGGGGCCACCGTCCTGACTTTC. It is translated as CSVVRQRSSGATVLTF.